This T cell receptor (beta chain) was sequenced for a study of T-cell reconstitution after alpha-beta-depleted transplantation in children (dated by TCRdb to 2016 to 2017). About the study as a whole: Using TCR repertoire profiling, the study followed T-cell immune reconstitution in a quantitative way in children after TCRalphabeta/CD19-depleted allogeneic hematopoietic cell transplantation. The research as a whole found: Apparently early alphabetaT-cell count recovery about two months after transplant reportedly relied on only several hundred rapidly expanded clones derived from non-depleted graft cells. In some patients, high TCRbeta diversity at day 60 was attributed to recipient T cells and intrathymic progenitors that had survived conditioning. Over the following months the frequencies of hyperexpanded clones went down, and after one year T-cell counts and TCRbeta diversity were mostly credited to newly produced T cells.

The method behind the library was PCR. The reads were generated on an Illumina HiSeq 2500. TCR libraries were prepared with molecular barcoding, using unique molecular identifiers to normalize TCRbeta repertoire quantification. Starting from the raw public reads, TCRdb applied fastp trimming at Q25, assembled clones with MiXCR and retained in-frame beta chains. Rows with a matching CDR3 protein are joined into one entry that keeps the most common DNA and genes. Across this sample there are under 450,000 distinct CDR3 sequences, with roughly 15% seen only once. Jointly, the top ten make up 29% of the sample. Points on this clonotype: Its antigen is currently not known. The sample holds no much larger clone one base away, and base qualities are not on file.

In light of the paper, this sample's treatment or condition label describes: allogeneic hematopoietic cell transplantation with graft depleted of TCRalphabeta T cells and CD19 B cells. Transplant recipients were children who received TCRalphabeta/CD19-depleted allogeneic hematopoietic cell grafts. The CDR3 has 11 amino acids, counting the end cysteine and phenylalanine. Kept here is only the CDR3 DNA, which spans 33 bases and is read in frame from base 1. A distance of 4 bases separates the germline ends of V and J, which lose 2 bases and 2 bases respectively. CDR1 and CDR2, looked up from the germline V gene (reference sequence), are GTSNPN and SVGIG.

The sequence links TRBV30 to TRBJ2-7, with the identity of the D gene unclear. The receptor comes from a boy in the first two years of life who had a stem cell transplant for Wiskott-Aldrich syndrome, so the T cells may come from the graft donor. The sequencing used PBMCs, mostly from graft donor cells, collected 360 days after TCRalphabeta/CD19-depleted stem cell transplant. The CDR3 corresponds to CAWSSTYEQYF. The DNA sequence is given as TGTGCCTGGAGTTCAACCTACGAGCAGTACTTC.